Presented here are 18 T cell receptor beta chains from one specimen sequenced in a study of blood T cell repertoires in COVID-19. Generated by immunoSEQ multiplex PCR, the TCRdb table keeps only in-frame clones and is missing some. Here the sample spans about 130,000 clones, approximately 81% being singletons. The sequencing input was peripheral blood. These receptors all come from a man between 35 and 55 years old with active or convalescent COVID-19.

This clone was detected ten times or more. The gene calls are TRBV6-6 and TRBJ1-6, with 8 bases fitting TRBD1. This CDR3 has 11 residues. V shed 10 bases, J shed 18 bases, and the junction held 11 bases outside the gene matches. Germline CDR1 and CDR2: MNHNY and SVGAGI (reference sequence). As DNA, the CDR3 is TGTGCCACCCAGGGGGCCATGGGCCACCACTTT. Translating it yields CATQGAMGHHF.

This chain joins TRBV24-1 and TRBJ2-5; 8 nucleotides align to TRBD2. Looked up from germline, CDR1 is KGHDR and CDR2 is SFDVKD. The CDR3 has 17 residues. Losses at the gene ends were 2 bases for V and 5 bases for J; bases not matched to a gene: 12. The CDR3 loop is CATSDSLGLSGGETQYF. The CDR3 DNA reads as TGTGCCACCAGTGATTCCCTAGGACTATCGGGAGGGGAGACCCAGTACTTC.

The table lists this clone with a few counts. The rearrangement uses TRBV6-5 and TRBJ1-5; D is uncertain. This CDR3 comprises 15 residues. The V and J ends lost 6 bases and 6 bases respectively, with 18 bases between them. Germline V gene sequence: CDR1 MNHEY, CDR2 SVGAGI. The CDR3 DNA is TGTGCCAGCAGCCAATGGGAGGGATCAAGTCAGCCCCAGCATTTT. Its translation is CASSQWEGSSQPQHF.

The chain combines TRBV18 with TRBJ2-5, with D possibly TRBD2 on 6 matching bases. Germline values: CDR1 KGHSH, CDR2 LQKENI. V was pared by 3 bases and J by 7 bases, with 18 bases between. This CDR3 is built from 15 residues. The CDR3 here is CASSPFTGDFGTQYF. The CDR3 DNA follows: TGTGCCAGCTCACCGTTTACCGGGGACTTCGGGACCCAGTACTTC.

The DNA of the CDR3 is TGTGCCACCAGTGACCCAACCCAACCCGACAGGACTGATACGCAGTATTTT. It translates to CATSDPTQPDRTDTQYF. This chain links TRBV24-1 with TRBJ2-3; D might be TRBD1 (6 bases). The ends were cut back, 4 bases at V and 6 bases at J, with 22 bases in the middle. This CDR3 contains 17 residues. The germline V gene encodes CDR1 KGHDR and CDR2 SFDVKD.

J is TRBJ2-5 and V is TRBV5-1; 7 bases agree with TRBD1. This CDR3 contains 17 residues. The germline V gene has CDR1 SGHRS and CDR2 YFSETQ. J gave up 2 bases and V 0 bases, and 10 bases lay outside the gene matches. The CDR3 DNA reads as TGCGCCAGCAGCTTGGAGATGTGGACAGGCGATCAAGAGACCCAGTACTTC. It is translated as CASSLEMWTGDQETQYF.

The CDR3 loop is CASSTPAGPVGEAFF. The DNA for the CDR3 is TGTGCCAGTAGTACCCCGGCAGGGCCAGTGGGTGAAGCTTTCTTT. The chain has TRBV19 and TRBJ1-1, with D perhaps matching TRBD1 (5 bases). This CDR3 contains 15 residues. Trimming removed 4 bases at V and 7 bases at J, with 19 bases between. In germline, CDR1 is LNHDA, CDR2 SQIVND (reference sequence).

This clone was detected a few times. This chain joins TRBV6-5 and TRBJ1-2, with TRBD1 identical over 8 bases. The CDR3 is 14 amino acids. V was pared by 6 bases and J by 8 bases, with 11 bases of the junction left unmatched. Per germline, CDR1 MNHEY and CDR2 SVGAGI. The CDR3: CASSMDRVVKGYTF. For the CDR3, the DNA is TGTGCCAGCAGCATGGACAGGGTTGTTAAAGGCTACACCTTC.

CDR3 bases: TGTGCCAGTAGTATTGGCAGGGCGGACACTGAAGCTTTCTTT. Translated: CASSIGRADTEAFF. This sequence joins TRBV19 and TRBJ1-1, with D maybe TRBD1 (5 bases). Germline values: CDR1 LNHDA, CDR2 SQIVND (reference sequence). The CDR3 spans 14 residues. Deletions cut 3 bases from V and 3 bases from J, with 11 bases between. Based on the CDR3 plus reference TRBV19 and TRBJ1-1, the full variable domain is DGGITQSPKYLFRKEGQNVTLSCEQNLNHDAMYWYRQDPGQGLRLIYYSQIVNDFQKGDIAEGYSVSREKKESFPLTVTSAQKNPTAFYLCASSIGRADTEAFFGQGTRLTVV.

The rearrangement links TRBV24-1 to TRBJ2-1, with 14 bases fitting TRBD2. V trimming: 4 bases; J trimming: 5 bases; junction bases outside the gene matches: 9. The V gene's germline CDR1 is KGHDR and CDR2 SFDVKD. The CDR3 length is 18 residues. The CDR3 spells CATSEGGLAGVIHNEQFF. DNA of the CDR3: TGTGCCACCAGTGAGGGGGGACTAGCGGGAGTTATCCACAATGAGCAGTTCTTC.

The chain recombines TRBV15 with TRBJ2-2; D is possibly TRBD2 (5 bases). Looked up from germline, CDR1 is LNHNV and CDR2 is YYDKDF (reference sequence). V dropped 5 bases and J dropped 5 bases, with 15 bases sitting between them. The CDR3 has 15 amino acids. CDR3 residues: CATSPWESRTGELFF. CDR3 in DNA: TGTGCCACCAGCCCCTGGGAGAGTCGGACCGGGGAGCTGTTTTTT.

Comment on this clone: The CDR3 carries no conserved terminal phenylalanine or tryptophan, so it likely arises from a read error. The DNA is omitted, as the CDR3 cannot be located on it reliably, and the CDR3 follows TCRdb's listing. The chain has TRBV6-5 and TRBJ2-7; the table's D gene call, TRBD1, was not cross checked with the DNA. The CDR3 sequence runs 13 residues, both termini included. The germline V gene encodes CDR1 MNHEY and CDR2 SVGAGI. This chain's CDR3 is CASTRRGGSEELL.

The rearrangement uses TRBV20-1 and TRBJ1-2; D not resolved. From germline, CDR1 is DFQATT and CDR2 SNEGSKA (reference sequence). V gave up 3 bases and J gave up 7 bases, with 15 bases separating them. The CDR3 sequence is 13 residues long. The CDR3 loop reads CSASGPLPLGYTF. CDR3 DNA sequence: TGCAGTGCTAGTGGGCCTCTCCCCCTTGGCTACACCTTC.

V and J are TRBV7-2 and TRBJ2-3, with 12 bases lining up with TRBD2. This CDR3 comprises 18 residues. Trimming at V came to 0 bases and at J to 6 bases, leaving 10 bases not matched to a gene. CDR1 and CDR2 from the germline V gene are SGHTA and FQGNSA. The CDR3 reads CASSLARGLAGGLDTQYF. The CDR3 region has the DNA TGTGCCAGCAGCTTAGCAAGAGGGCTAGCGGGGGGGCTTGATACGCAGTATTTT.

The gene calls are TRBV4-3 and TRBJ1-5; TRBD1 agrees at 7 bases. Germline V gene data show CDR1 as LGHNA and CDR2 as YSLEER. This CDR3 is 14 amino acids long. The V and J ends lost 4 bases and 4 bases, in that order; junction bases with no gene match: 4. CDR3 in DNA: TGCGCCAGCAGCCCGGGACAGCAAAATCAGCCCCAGCATTTT. Amino acid sequence: CASSPGQQNQPQHF.

J is TRBJ1-1 and V is TRBV7-3; 7 positions match TRBD1. Germline CDR1 SGHTA, CDR2 FQGTGA. This CDR3 is built from 15 residues. With V trimmed by 5 bases and J by 4 bases, 10 bases remained unmatched. CDR3 in amino acids: CASSPRTGSATEAFF. CDR3 nucleotide sequence: TGTGCCAGCAGCCCCAGGACAGGCTCGGCCACTGAAGCTTTCTTT.

This clone appeared once. V and J are TRBV6-2 or TRBV6-3 and TRBJ1-3; D is undetermined. The V end was cut by 1 base, the J end by 0 bases, with 7 bases between. This CDR3 is 15 amino acids long. Per germline, CDR1 MNHEY and CDR2 SVGEGT. The CDR3 nucleotides read TGTGCCAGCAGTTACTTACAGCTCTCTGGAAACACCATATATTTT. This codes for CASSYLQLSGNTIYF.

This clone has just a few counts. This sequence joins TRBV5-1 and TRBJ2-6; D is unclear. V lost 4 bases to trimming and J lost 0 bases, with 17 bases between them. The CDR3 is 18 residues long. Looked up from germline, CDR1 is SGHRS and CDR2 is YFSETQ. CDR3 loop: CASSPSRPGFSGANVLTF. CDR3 in DNA: TGCGCCAGCAGCCCCAGTCGTCCAGGTTTCTCTGGGGCCAACGTCCTGACTTTC. The whole variable domain, remainder taken from reference TRBV5-1 and TRBJ2-6, is KAGVTQTPRYLIKTRGQQVTLSCSPISGHRSVSWYQQTPGQGLQFLFEYFSETQRNKGNFPGRFSGRQFSNSRSEMNVSTLELGDSALYLCASSPSRPGFSGANVLTFGAGSRLTVL.